This T cell receptor (beta chain) was observed in a study of cytomegalovirus exposure and HLA in healthy donors. At the level of the study: Among the approximately 400 genotyped donors, just over 80% were placed in the Caucasian-associated ancestry cluster.

Germline CDR1 reads SGHNT; CDR2 reads YYREEE (reference sequence). Unmatched junction bases numbered 3, after V lost 0 bases and J lost 4 bases. The CDR3 has 16 amino acids. A word on this clone: As yet, its antigen is unknown.

Vbeta (60) and Jbeta (13) primers were used in the PCR. Repertoires were generated with immunoSEQ multiplex PCR, while TCRdb's copy carries only in-frame clones and drops some. The table lists approximately 180,000 clones, 70% to 80% of them singletons. Study-wide points: Another analysis was done later, and it associated over 15,000 TCR beta sequences with HLA alleles at 0.05 false discovery rate. Common viral pathogens (according to a later analysis) appeared linked to several of the most significant clusters. Highly shared variants forming one cluster were likely a sequencing artifact.

This TCR came from a woman aged 45-59 years in good health and CMV-seronegative. The V call is TRBV5-4, the J call TRBJ2-3, with 12 bases matching TRBD2. Material: PBMCs. The CDR3 here is CASSLGLAGAADTQYF. CDR3 DNA: TGTGCCAGCAGCTTGGGACTAGCGGGAGCCGCAGATACGCAGTATTTT. Complete variable domain (other parts from reference TRBV5-4 and TRBJ2-3): ETGVTQSPTHLIKTRGQQVTLRCSSQSGHNTVSWYQQALGQGPQFIFQYYREEENGRGNFPPRFSGLQFPNYSSELNVNALELDDSALYLCASSLGLAGAADTQYFGPGTRLTVL.